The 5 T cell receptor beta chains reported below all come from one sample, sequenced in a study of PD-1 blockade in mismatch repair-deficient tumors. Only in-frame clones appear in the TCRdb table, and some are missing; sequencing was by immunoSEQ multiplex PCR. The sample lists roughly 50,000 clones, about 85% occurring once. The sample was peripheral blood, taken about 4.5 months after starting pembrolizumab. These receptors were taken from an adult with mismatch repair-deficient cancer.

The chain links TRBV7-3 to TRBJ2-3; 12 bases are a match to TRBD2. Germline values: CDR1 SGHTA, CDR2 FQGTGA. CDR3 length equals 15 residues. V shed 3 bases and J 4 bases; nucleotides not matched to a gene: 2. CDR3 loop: CASSLTSGSSDTQYF. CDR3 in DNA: TGTGCCAGCAGCTTGACTAGCGGGAGTTCAGATACGCAGTATTTT.

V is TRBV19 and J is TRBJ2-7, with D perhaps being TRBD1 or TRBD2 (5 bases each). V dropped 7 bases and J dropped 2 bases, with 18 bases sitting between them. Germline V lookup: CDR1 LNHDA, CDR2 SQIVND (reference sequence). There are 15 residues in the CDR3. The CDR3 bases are TGTGCCAGTAAACCCCCCGGGGCAGAAACCTACGAGCAGTACTTC. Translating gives CASKPPGAETYEQYF.

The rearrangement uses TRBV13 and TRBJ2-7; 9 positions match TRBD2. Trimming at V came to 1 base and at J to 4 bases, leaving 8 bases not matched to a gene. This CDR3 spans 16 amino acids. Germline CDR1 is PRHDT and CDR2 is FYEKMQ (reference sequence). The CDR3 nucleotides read TGTGCCAGCAGCTTAGACCGCCTTAGCGGGAGTTACGAGCAGTACTTC. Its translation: CASSLDRLSGSYEQYF.

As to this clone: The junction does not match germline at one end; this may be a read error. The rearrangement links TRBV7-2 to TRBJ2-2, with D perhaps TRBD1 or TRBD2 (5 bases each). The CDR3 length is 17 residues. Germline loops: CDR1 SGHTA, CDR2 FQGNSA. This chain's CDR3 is CASRLEGNEGAVGELFF. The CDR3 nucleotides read TGTGCCAGCAGGTTAGAGGGTAACGAAGGGGCGGTCGGGGAGCTGTTTTTT.

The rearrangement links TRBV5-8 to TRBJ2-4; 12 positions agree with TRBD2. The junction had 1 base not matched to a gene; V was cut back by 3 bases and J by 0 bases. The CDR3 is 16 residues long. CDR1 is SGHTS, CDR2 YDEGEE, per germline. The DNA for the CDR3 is TGTGCCAGCAGCTGGGGACTAGCGGGAGCCAAAAACATTCAGTACTTC. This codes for CASSWGLAGAKNIQYF.